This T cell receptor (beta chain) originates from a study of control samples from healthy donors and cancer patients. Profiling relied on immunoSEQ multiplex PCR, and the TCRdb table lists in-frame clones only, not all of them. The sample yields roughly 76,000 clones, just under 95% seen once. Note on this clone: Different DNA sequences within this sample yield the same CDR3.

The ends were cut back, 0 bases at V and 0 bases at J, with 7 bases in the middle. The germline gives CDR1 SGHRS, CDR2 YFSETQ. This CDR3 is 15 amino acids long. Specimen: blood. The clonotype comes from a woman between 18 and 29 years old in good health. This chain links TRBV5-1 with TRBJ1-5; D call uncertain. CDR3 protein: CASSLDPFSNQPQHF. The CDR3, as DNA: TGCGCCAGCAGCTTGGATCCCTTTAGCAATCAGCCCCAGCATTTT.